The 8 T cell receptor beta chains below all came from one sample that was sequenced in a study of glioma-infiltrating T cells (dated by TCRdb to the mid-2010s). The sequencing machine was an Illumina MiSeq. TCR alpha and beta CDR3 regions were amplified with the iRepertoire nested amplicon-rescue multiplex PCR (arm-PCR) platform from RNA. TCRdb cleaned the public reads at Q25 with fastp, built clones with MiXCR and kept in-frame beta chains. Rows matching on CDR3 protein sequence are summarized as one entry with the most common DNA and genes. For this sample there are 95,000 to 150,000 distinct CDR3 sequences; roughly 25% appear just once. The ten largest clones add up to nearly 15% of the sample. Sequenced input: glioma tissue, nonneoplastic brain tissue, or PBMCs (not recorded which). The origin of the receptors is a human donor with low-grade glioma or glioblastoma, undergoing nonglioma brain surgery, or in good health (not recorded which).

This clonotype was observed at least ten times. The DNA of the CDR3 is TGTGCCAGCTCACCGGGGGGCGAGGGAGAGACCCAGTACTTC. Encoded protein: CASSPGGEGETQYF. The chain employs TRBV18 and TRBJ2-5; D could derive from TRBD1 or TRBD2 (6 bases each). V was pared by 3 bases and J by 4 bases, with 12 bases between. Germline V gene lookup returns CDR1 KGHSH and CDR2 LQKENI. CDR3 length: 14 amino acids.

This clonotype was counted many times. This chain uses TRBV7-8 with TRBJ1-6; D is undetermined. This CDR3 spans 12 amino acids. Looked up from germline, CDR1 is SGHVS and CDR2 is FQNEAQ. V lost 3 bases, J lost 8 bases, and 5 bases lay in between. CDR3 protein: CASSFGDSPLHF. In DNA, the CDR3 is TGTGCCAGCAGCTTCGGGGATTCACCCCTCCACTTT.

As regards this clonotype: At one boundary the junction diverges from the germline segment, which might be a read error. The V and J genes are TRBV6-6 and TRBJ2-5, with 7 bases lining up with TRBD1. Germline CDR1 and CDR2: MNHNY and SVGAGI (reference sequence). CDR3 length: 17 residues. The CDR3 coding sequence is TGTGCTAGCAGTTACCCCAACTGGACAGGCGGCAAGGAGACCCAGTACTTC. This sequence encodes CASSYPNWTGGKETQYF.

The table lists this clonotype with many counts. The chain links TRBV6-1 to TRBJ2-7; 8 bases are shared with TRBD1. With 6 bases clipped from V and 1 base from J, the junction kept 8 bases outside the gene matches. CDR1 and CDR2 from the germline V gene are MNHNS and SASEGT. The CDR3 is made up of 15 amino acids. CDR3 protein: CASRKDRGGSYEQYF. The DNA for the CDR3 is TGTGCCAGCAGGAAAGACAGGGGAGGATCCTACGAGCAGTACTTC.

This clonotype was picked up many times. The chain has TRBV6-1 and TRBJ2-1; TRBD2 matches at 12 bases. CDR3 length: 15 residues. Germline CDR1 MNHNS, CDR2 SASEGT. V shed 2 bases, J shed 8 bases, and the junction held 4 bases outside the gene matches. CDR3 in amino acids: CASSESLAGGYEQFF. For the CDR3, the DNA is TGTGCCAGCAGTGAAAGTCTAGCGGGGGGGTATGAGCAGTTCTTC.

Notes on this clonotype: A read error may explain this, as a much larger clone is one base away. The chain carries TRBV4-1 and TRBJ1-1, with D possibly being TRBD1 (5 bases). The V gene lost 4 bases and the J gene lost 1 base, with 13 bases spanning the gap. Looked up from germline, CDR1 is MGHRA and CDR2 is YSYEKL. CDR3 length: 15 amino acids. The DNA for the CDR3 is TGCGCCAGCAGCCCTTCCTCTACAGGGAACACTGAAGCTTTCTTT. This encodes CASSPSSTGNTEAFF.

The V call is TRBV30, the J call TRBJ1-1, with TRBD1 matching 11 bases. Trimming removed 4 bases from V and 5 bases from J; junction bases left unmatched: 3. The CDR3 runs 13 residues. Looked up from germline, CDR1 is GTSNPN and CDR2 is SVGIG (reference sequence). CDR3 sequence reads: CAWMDRGRTEAFF. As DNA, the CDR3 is TGTGCCTGGATGGACAGGGGGCGAACTGAAGCTTTCTTT.

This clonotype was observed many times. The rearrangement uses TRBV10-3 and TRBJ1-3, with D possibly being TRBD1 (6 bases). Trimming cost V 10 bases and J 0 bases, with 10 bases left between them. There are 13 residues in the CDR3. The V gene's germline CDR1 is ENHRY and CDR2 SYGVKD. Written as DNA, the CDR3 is TGTGCCACAGGGGACGGCTCTGGAAACACCATATATTTT. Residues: CATGDGSGNTIYF.